This T cell receptor beta chain was observed in a study of T cells in localized non-small cell lung cancer. Method: immunoSEQ multiplex PCR; TCRdb's copy keeps in-frame clones and lacks some. The profile covers fewer than 40,000 clones, with roughly 90% appearing a single time and over 15% taken by the ten largest. CDR1 LNHDA and CDR2 SQIVND come from the germline V gene (reference sequence). V trimming: 6 bases; J trimming: 0 bases; junction bases outside the gene matches: 7. CDR3 length: 16 residues. General study findings and limits: Longer overall survival was seen with higher T cell density measured in blood. Paired adjacent lung recovered a median approximately 57 of the top 100 tumor clones. Of the tissues analyzed, uninvolved adjacent lung showed maximal T cell clonality, greater than tumor.

This clone appeared once. Its target is not known. The specimen was peripheral blood mononuclear cells, collected before any cancer treatment. This clonotype was obtained from a man aged 35-69 years with stage III lung adenocarcinoma. V and J are TRBV19 and TRBJ1-4; the match to TRBD1 covers 7 bases. In nucleotides, the CDR3 is TGTGCCAGTAGACCGGGACAGCTTGCAACTAATGAAAAACTGTTTTTT. Protein sequence: CASRPGQLATNEKLFF.